These T cell receptor beta chains were read from a single sample in a study of neurological immune-mediated disorders. TCRdb ran MiXCR on the 5' RACE reads and lists one entry per CDR3 protein. The sample records approximately 89,000 distinct CDR3 sequences, about 4.3% being singletons. Material: PBMCs. The receptors originated from an older woman with multiple sclerosis. Each CDR3 is given with its conserved first and last residue. A D gene is named only where the DNA matches it firmly. Size is stated as once, few, many, or a class for an expanded clone.

abundance,j_gene,v_gene,d_gene,CDR3aa,CDR3nt
many,TRBJ2-3,TRBV12-3/TRBV12-4,TRBD2,CASRRSGTSGTDTQYF,TGTGCCAGCAGGCGTTCCGGGACTAGCGGCACAGATACGCAGTATTTT
many,TRBJ2-5,TRBV7-6,TRBD1,CASSLYSGGLETQYF,TGTGCCAGCAGCTTATACTCAGGGGGCCTTGAGACCCAGTACTTC
many,TRBJ2-1,TRBV12-3/TRBV12-4,.,CASSLRFDSNEQFF,TGTGCCAGCAGTTTACGGTTTGATAGCAATGAGCAGTTCTTC
many,TRBJ2-1,TRBV21-1,.,CASSKRSDYNEQFF,TGTGCCAGCAGCAAAAGGAGCGACTACAATGAGCAGTTCTTC
many,TRBJ2-3,TRBV3-1,.,CASSQDGSASTDTQYF,TGTGCCAGCAGCCAAGATGGAAGTGCCAGCACAGATACGCAGTATTTT
many,TRBJ2-2,TRBV5-8,TRBD1,CASSPTGAINTGELFF,TGTGCCAGCAGCCCGACAGGGGCCATCAACACCGGGGAGCTGTTTTTT
many,TRBJ1-2,TRBV5-6,.,CASSLVSRDQYGYTF,TGTGCCAGCAGCTTGGTCAGCAGGGACCAATATGGCTACACCTTC
many,TRBJ1-5,TRBV5-1,.,CASSRDGGSQPQHF,TGCGCCAGCAGCAGGGACGGTGGTAGTCAGCCCCAGCATTTT
many,TRBJ1-1,TRBV20-1,.,CSGGRGTEAFF,TGCAGTGGGGGACGTGGGACTGAAGCTTTCTTT
many,TRBJ2-5,TRBV29-1,.,CSVGRGQETQYF,TGCAGCGTTGGACGGGGCCAAGAGACCCAGTACTTC
many,TRBJ2-2,TRBV5-1,.,CASSLDPANTGELFF,TGCGCCAGCAGCTTGGACCCAGCGAACACCGGGGAGCTGTTTTTT
many,TRBJ1-5,TRBV4-1,.,CASSQVQGYSNQPQHF,TGCGCCAGCAGCCAAGTACAGGGTTATAGCAATCAGCCCCAGCATTTT
many,TRBJ2-7,TRBV5-1,TRBD2,CASSLDSGGNPYEQYF,TGCGCCAGCAGCTTGGATAGCGGGGGGAACCCCTACGAGCAGTACTTC
many,TRBJ2-2,TRBV5-1,.,CASSAGTLNTGELFF,TGCGCCAGCAGCGCCGGGACACTGAACACCGGGGAGCTGTTTTTT
many,TRBJ2-1,TRBV5-5,TRBD2,CASSHGLAPNNEQFF,TGTGCCAGCAGCCATGGACTAGCACCAAACAATGAGCAGTTCTTC
many,TRBJ2-6,TRBV5-1,TRBD1,CASSFTDRGISGANVLTF,TGCGCCAGCAGCTTCACGGACAGGGGGATCTCTGGGGCCAACGTCCTGACTTTC
many,TRBJ2-7,TRBV20-1,TRBD1,CSARDFGTGNYEQYF,TGCAGTGCTAGAGATTTCGGGACAGGGAACTACGAGCAGTACTTC
many,TRBJ1-5,TRBV6-5,.,CASSKRGGGNQPQHF,TGTGCCAGCAGCAAAAGGGGGGGGGGCAATCAGCCCCAGCATTTT
many,TRBJ2-5,TRBV20-1,.,CSASRQGIWETQYF,TGCAGTGCTAGTCGGCAGGGTATATGGGAGACCCAGTACTTC
many,TRBJ2-5,TRBV20-1,.,CSAKGVGGETQYF,TGCAGTGCCAAGGGGGTAGGAGGGGAGACCCAGTACTTC
many,TRBJ2-2,TRBV4-1,.,CASSRQGRGTGELFF,TGCGCCAGCAGCCGACAGGGGAGGGGGACCGGGGAGCTGTTTTTT
many,TRBJ2-5,TRBV5-1,TRBD1,CASSLIAGQGIETQYF,TGCGCCAGCAGCTTAATTGCAGGACAGGGGATCGAGACCCAGTACTTC
many,TRBJ2-7,TRBV9,TRBD2,CASSVEAGRSGEQYF,TGTGCCAGCAGCGTAGAAGCGGGGAGGTCGGGCGAGCAGTACTTC
many,TRBJ2-2,TRBV20-1,TRBD2,CSARDISGGVAGELFF,TGCAGTGCTAGAGATATTAGCGGGGGCGTAGCCGGGGAGCTGTTTTTT
many,TRBJ2-1,TRBV3-1,.,CASSRRTERDEQFF,TGTGCCAGCAGCCGCCGGACAGAACGCGATGAGCAGTTCTTC
many,TRBJ1-2,TRBV6-6,.,CASSPLGTTGYTF,TGTGCCAGCAGTCCCCTAGGGACCACAGGCTACACCTTC
many,TRBJ2-3,TRBV10-3,TRBD2,CAISGTSGDPSTDTQYF,TGTGCCATCAGTGGAACTAGCGGGGACCCTAGCACAGATACGCAGTATTTT
many,TRBJ1-5,TRBV5-1,.,CASSLTQNQPQHF,TGCGCCAGCAGCTTGACACAGAATCAGCCCCAGCATTTT
many,TRBJ1-2,TRBV7-8,.,CASSLTDSESYGYTF,TGTGCCAGCAGCTTAACAGACTCTGAGTCCTATGGCTACACCTTC
many,TRBJ2-1,TRBV28,.,CASSPPDRANYNEQFF,TGTGCCAGCAGTCCCCCCGACCGGGCCAACTACAATGAGCAGTTCTTC
many,TRBJ1-1,TRBV20-1,.,CSASRTEAFF,TGCAGTGCTAGTCGAACTGAAGCTTTCTTT
many,TRBJ1-4,TRBV6-2/TRBV6-3,.,CASSYGASNEKLFF,TGTGCCAGCAGTTACGGTGCGAGTAATGAAAAACTGTTTTTT
many,TRBJ1-1,TRBV5-1,TRBD1,CASSNTGTGATEAFF,TGCGCCAGCAGCAACACCGGGACAGGGGCCACTGAAGCTTTCTTT